This is a list of T cell receptor beta chains from one sample in a study of Graves' ophthalmopathy and Graves' hyperthyroidism. A single record per CDR3 protein comes from TCRdb applying MiXCR to the multiplex PCR reads. This sample has about 400,000 distinct CDR3 sequences, with roughly 18% found just once. Material: peripheral blood. The receptors were sampled from a woman aged 18-29 years with Graves' ophthalmopathy. The CDR3 runs from the conserved cysteine through the conserved F or W. Each record gives: CDR3 DNA, CDR3 protein, D gene, J gene, V gene, clone size. D genes are given only for firm matches. Clone sizes are given selectively: once, few, many, or a class where the clone is expanded.

cdr3_nt: TGTGCCAGCAGTTTGAAAAGGGGGGCGCTCTATGGCTACACCTTC
cdr3_aa: CASSLKRGALYGYTF
d_call: -
j_call: TRBJ1-2
v_call: TRBV12-3/TRBV12-4
clone_size: many

cdr3_nt: TGTGCCAGCAGCTCCGAGGTGCCTGCCGTGAACACTGAAGCTTTCTTT
cdr3_aa: CASSSEVPAVNTEAFF
d_call: -
j_call: TRBJ1-1
v_call: TRBV7-9
clone_size: many

cdr3_nt: TGCAGTGCCCCGGAGACCCAGTACTTC
cdr3_aa: CSAPETQYF
d_call: -
j_call: TRBJ2-5
v_call: TRBV20-1
clone_size: many

cdr3_nt: TGTGCCAGCAGCCCTAGGTGGGGAAGGCAAAGCTCCTACGAGCAGTACTTC
cdr3_aa: CASSPRWGRQSSYEQYF
d_call: -
j_call: TRBJ2-7
v_call: TRBV12-3/TRBV12-4
clone_size: many

cdr3_nt: TGCAGTGCTAGGGATTCAACGAAGGGCGTTGTGGACACCATATATTTT
cdr3_aa: CSARDSTKGVVDTIYF
d_call: -
j_call: TRBJ1-3
v_call: TRBV20-1
clone_size: many

cdr3_nt: TGTGCCAGCAGTGAAGATTCCGGGGCAGGACCGCCAGGAGCTTTCTTT
cdr3_aa: CASSEDSGAGPPGAFF
d_call: -
j_call: TRBJ1-1
v_call: TRBV6-1
clone_size: many

cdr3_nt: TGTGCCAGCAAGCTGGGTGAGGCAGGGGACACTGAAGCTTTCTTT
cdr3_aa: CASKLGEAGDTEAFF
d_call: -
j_call: TRBJ1-1
v_call: TRBV12-3/TRBV12-4
clone_size: many

cdr3_nt: TGCGCCAGCAGCTTGGATGGGACGGCGACCTACGAGCAGTACTTC
cdr3_aa: CASSLDGTATYEQYF
d_call: -
j_call: TRBJ2-7
v_call: TRBV5-1
clone_size: many

cdr3_nt: TGCAGTGCTTCTCCGGGACAGGGTCTCTACGAGCAGTACTTC
cdr3_aa: CSASPGQGLYEQYF
d_call: TRBD1
j_call: TRBJ2-7
v_call: TRBV20-1
clone_size: -

cdr3_nt: TGTGCCAGCAGCCATAGGGGGGGCTCCCGGGAGACCCAGTACTTC
cdr3_aa: CASSHRGGSRETQYF
d_call: -
j_call: TRBJ2-5
v_call: TRBV7-2
clone_size: -

cdr3_nt: TGTGCCATCAGAGAGGGCGGGGATAGCTCCTACGAGCAGTACTTC
cdr3_aa: CAIREGGDSSYEQYF
d_call: -
j_call: TRBJ2-7
v_call: TRBV10-3
clone_size: -

cdr3_nt: TGTGCCAGCAGCTCCATAGGGGAAGAGACCCAGTACTTC
cdr3_aa: CASSSIGEETQYF
d_call: -
j_call: TRBJ2-5
v_call: TRBV28
clone_size: many

cdr3_nt: TGCAGCGGCGGACTGGGCCTGCGGGAGACCCAGTACTTC
cdr3_aa: CSGGLGLRETQYF
d_call: -
j_call: TRBJ2-5
v_call: TRBV29-1
clone_size: many

cdr3_nt: TGTGCCAGCAATCAGGGGAACTATGGCTACACCTTC
cdr3_aa: CASNQGNYGYTF
d_call: -
j_call: TRBJ1-2
v_call: TRBV6-1
clone_size: many

cdr3_nt: TGTGCCAGCAGGCCCACTTATCGGGGCAATCAGCCCCAGCATTTT
cdr3_aa: CASRPTYRGNQPQHF
d_call: -
j_call: TRBJ1-5
v_call: TRBV28
clone_size: many

cdr3_nt: TGTGCCAGCAGCGCAACAGGTCACACTGAAGCTTTCTTT
cdr3_aa: CASSATGHTEAFF
d_call: -
j_call: TRBJ1-1
v_call: TRBV13
clone_size: -

cdr3_nt: TGTGCCAGCAGCGTAGGGACAGGGACTGAAGCTTTCTTT
cdr3_aa: CASSVGTGTEAFF
d_call: TRBD1
j_call: TRBJ1-1
v_call: TRBV9
clone_size: many

cdr3_nt: TGCAGTGCTAAAAGATCGGAAACTGAAGCTTTCTTT
cdr3_aa: CSAKRSETEAFF
d_call: -
j_call: TRBJ1-1
v_call: TRBV20-1
clone_size: many

cdr3_nt: TGTGCCAGCAGTTACTCGAGCGACAGGGGCTATGGCTACACCTTC
cdr3_aa: CASSYSSDRGYGYTF
d_call: TRBD1
j_call: TRBJ1-2
v_call: TRBV6-5
clone_size: -

cdr3_nt: TGCAGCGTTAGCGGGAGAAGGGCCGGCGAGCAGTACTTC
cdr3_aa: CSVSGRRAGEQYF
d_call: TRBD2
j_call: TRBJ2-7
v_call: TRBV29-1
clone_size: many

cdr3_nt: TGTGCCAGCAGTCCCCGGACAGGGACCAACACTGAAGCTTTCTTT
cdr3_aa: CASSPRTGTNTEAFF
d_call: TRBD1
j_call: TRBJ1-1
v_call: TRBV6-5
clone_size: many

cdr3_nt: TGTGCCAGCAGTACTAGAACCGCCGGGACTAGCGGGAGGTGGGACACCGGGGAGCTGTTTTTT
cdr3_aa: CASSTRTAGTSGRWDTGELFF
d_call: TRBD2
j_call: TRBJ2-2
v_call: TRBV28
clone_size: many

cdr3_nt: TGTGCCAGCAGTGAGGGAGCTGAAGCTTTCTTT
cdr3_aa: CASSEGAEAFF
d_call: -
j_call: TRBJ1-1
v_call: TRBV12-3/TRBV12-4
clone_size: many

cdr3_nt: TGTGCCAGCAGCCTACAGGGGGCGGGGAACACTGAAGCTTTCTTT
cdr3_aa: CASSLQGAGNTEAFF
d_call: TRBD1
j_call: TRBJ1-1
v_call: TRBV5-6
clone_size: many

cdr3_nt: TGTGCCAGCAGCTTAGAGACAGTGGACGGGAATCAGCCCCAGCATTTT
cdr3_aa: CASSLETVDGNQPQHF
d_call: -
j_call: TRBJ1-5
v_call: TRBV11-2
clone_size: -

cdr3_nt: TGTGCCAGCTCACCAGGGACGGGTCGGGAGACCCAGTACTTC
cdr3_aa: CASSPGTGRETQYF
d_call: -
j_call: TRBJ2-5
v_call: TRBV18
clone_size: -

cdr3_nt: TGTGCCTCGTCCCATACTACAGGCTATAACTCCTACGAGCAGTACTTC
cdr3_aa: CASSHTTGYNSYEQYF
d_call: -
j_call: TRBJ2-7
v_call: TRBV30
clone_size: few

cdr3_nt: TGTGCCAGCAGCCGGGACCCAGCCTACGAGCAGTACTTC
cdr3_aa: CASSRDPAYEQYF
d_call: -
j_call: TRBJ2-7
v_call: TRBV2
clone_size: many

cdr3_nt: TGTGCCAGCTCACCACGGGAGGGTAGCGCCAACGTCCTGACTTTC
cdr3_aa: CASSPREGSANVLTF
d_call: TRBD2
j_call: TRBJ2-6
v_call: TRBV18
clone_size: many

cdr3_nt: TGTGCCACCTACGACAGAGGAGCCTACGAGCAGTACTTC
cdr3_aa: CATYDRGAYEQYF
d_call: -
j_call: TRBJ2-7
v_call: TRBV28
clone_size: many

cdr3_nt: TGTGCCAGCAGCGACTTGGGGACAGGGGATGAAAAACTGTTTTTT
cdr3_aa: CASSDLGTGDEKLFF
d_call: TRBD1
j_call: TRBJ1-4
v_call: TRBV7-8
clone_size: -

cdr3_nt: TGTGCCAGCAGTCATCCTAGCGGGCCGGACACAGATACGCAGTATTTT
cdr3_aa: CASSHPSGPDTDTQYF
d_call: TRBD2
j_call: TRBJ2-3
v_call: TRBV11-2
clone_size: many

cdr3_nt: TGCGCCAGCAGCTTAGCGAGGGGGCCCTATAATTCACCCCTCCACTTT
cdr3_aa: CASSLARGPYNSPLHF
d_call: TRBD1
j_call: TRBJ1-6
v_call: TRBV5-1
clone_size: many

cdr3_nt: TGCGCCAGCGGCCCGGCGCCTAGCTCCTACGAGCAGTACTTC
cdr3_aa: CASGPAPSSYEQYF
d_call: -
j_call: TRBJ2-7
v_call: TRBV4-1
clone_size: many

cdr3_nt: TGTGCCAGCAGCTTAACGACACAGGACTACGAGCAGTACTTC
cdr3_aa: CASSLTTQDYEQYF
d_call: -
j_call: TRBJ2-7
v_call: TRBV11-2
clone_size: many

cdr3_nt: TGTGCCAGCAGCCTCGGGACCGTCGCGACCGGGGAGCTGTTTTTT
cdr3_aa: CASSLGTVATGELFF
d_call: -
j_call: TRBJ2-2
v_call: TRBV5-5
clone_size: many

cdr3_nt: TGTGCCTGGAGTGTGCTGGGGCGGGAGACCCAGTACTTC
cdr3_aa: CAWSVLGRETQYF
d_call: -
j_call: TRBJ2-5
v_call: TRBV30
clone_size: many

cdr3_nt: TGTGCCAGCTTGGCGGGACGCTACGAGCAGTACTTC
cdr3_aa: CASLAGRYEQYF
d_call: -
j_call: TRBJ2-7
v_call: TRBV6-1
clone_size: -

cdr3_nt: TGTGCCAGCCGAAACGGACTAGCGGCCTCCTACGAGCAGTACTTC
cdr3_aa: CASRNGLAASYEQYF
d_call: TRBD2
j_call: TRBJ2-7
v_call: TRBV6-2/TRBV6-3
clone_size: -

cdr3_nt: TGTGCCAGCAGGAGTTTTCCGGGACTAGCGGGGGCCTCTGGGGCCAACGTCCTGACTTTC
cdr3_aa: CASRSFPGLAGASGANVLTF
d_call: TRBD2
j_call: TRBJ2-6
v_call: TRBV25-1
clone_size: many

cdr3_nt: TGTGCCAGTAACACGGACCGAGGCAATCAGCCCCAGCATTTT
cdr3_aa: CASNTDRGNQPQHF
d_call: -
j_call: TRBJ1-5
v_call: TRBV6-1
clone_size: -

cdr3_nt: TGTGCCAGCAGTCTGTCCGGGGCTCTCAAAAACATTCAGTACTTC
cdr3_aa: CASSLSGALKNIQYF
d_call: -
j_call: TRBJ2-4
v_call: TRBV6-1
clone_size: many

cdr3_nt: TGTGCCAACCCACAGGGGATCTTTAGAACTGAAGCTTTCTTT
cdr3_aa: CANPQGIFRTEAFF
d_call: TRBD1
j_call: TRBJ1-1
v_call: TRBV25-1
clone_size: many

cdr3_nt: TGTGCCAGCAGTTTACGCAGGGAGGGGCATCAGCCCCAGCATTTT
cdr3_aa: CASSLRREGHQPQHF
d_call: -
j_call: TRBJ1-5
v_call: TRBV12-3/TRBV12-4
clone_size: many

cdr3_nt: TGCAGTGCCAGGGGCGGGAGGGGGCGACCGCAAATCAGCTCCTATAATTCACCCCTCCACTTT
cdr3_aa: CSARGGRGRPQISSYNSPLHF
d_call: TRBD1
j_call: TRBJ1-6
v_call: TRBV20-1
clone_size: -

cdr3_nt: TGTGCCAGTAGGTCGTCGGTGAACACTGAAGCTTTCTTT
cdr3_aa: CASRSSVNTEAFF
d_call: -
j_call: TRBJ1-1
v_call: TRBV19
clone_size: -

cdr3_nt: TGTGCCAGCAGCCCGTCCCAGGGAAGAGCTGAAGCTTTCTTT
cdr3_aa: CASSPSQGRAEAFF
d_call: -
j_call: TRBJ1-1
v_call: TRBV27
clone_size: many

cdr3_nt: TGTGCCAGCAGCGTTGACAGGGCATCCCCCTATAATTCACCCCTCCACTTT
cdr3_aa: CASSVDRASPYNSPLHF
d_call: TRBD1
j_call: TRBJ1-6
v_call: TRBV7-2
clone_size: few

cdr3_nt: TGTGCCAGCAGCTCCCCGACCGGTTTCTACGAGCAGTACTTC
cdr3_aa: CASSSPTGFYEQYF
d_call: -
j_call: TRBJ2-7
v_call: TRBV7-8
clone_size: once

cdr3_nt: TGTGCCAGCAGTTACTCGAGGCTAAAACAACCCGGGGAGCTGTTTTTT
cdr3_aa: CASSYSRLKQPGELFF
d_call: -
j_call: TRBJ2-2
v_call: TRBV6-2/TRBV6-3
clone_size: many

cdr3_nt: TGTGCCAGCAGTGTTGACACCTATGGCTACACCTTC
cdr3_aa: CASSVDTYGYTF
d_call: -
j_call: TRBJ1-2
v_call: TRBV6-1
clone_size: few

cdr3_nt: TGTGCCAGCAGCCTCCGGGACAGGCTCGAGGAGCAGTACTTC
cdr3_aa: CASSLRDRLEEQYF
d_call: TRBD1
j_call: TRBJ2-7
v_call: TRBV7-9
clone_size: many

cdr3_nt: TGTGCCAGCAGTCGCCCGGGGGGAGGGAACACTGAAGCTTTCTTT
cdr3_aa: CASSRPGGGNTEAFF
d_call: -
j_call: TRBJ1-1
v_call: TRBV6-2/TRBV6-3
clone_size: many

cdr3_nt: TGTGCCAGCAGCCCTAAATCGGGGCCCTCCTACGAGCAGTACTTC
cdr3_aa: CASSPKSGPSYEQYF
d_call: -
j_call: TRBJ2-7
v_call: TRBV13
clone_size: few

cdr3_nt: TGCGCCAGCAGCCGGACTAGCGGGAGGGCCTGGACCGGGGAGCTGTTTTTT
cdr3_aa: CASSRTSGRAWTGELFF
d_call: TRBD2
j_call: TRBJ2-2
v_call: TRBV5-1
clone_size: many

cdr3_nt: TGTGCCAGCAGCTTAGGGCAGGGCCCAAGCTCCTATAATTCACCCCTCCACTTT
cdr3_aa: CASSLGQGPSSYNSPLHF
d_call: -
j_call: TRBJ1-6
v_call: TRBV7-2
clone_size: many